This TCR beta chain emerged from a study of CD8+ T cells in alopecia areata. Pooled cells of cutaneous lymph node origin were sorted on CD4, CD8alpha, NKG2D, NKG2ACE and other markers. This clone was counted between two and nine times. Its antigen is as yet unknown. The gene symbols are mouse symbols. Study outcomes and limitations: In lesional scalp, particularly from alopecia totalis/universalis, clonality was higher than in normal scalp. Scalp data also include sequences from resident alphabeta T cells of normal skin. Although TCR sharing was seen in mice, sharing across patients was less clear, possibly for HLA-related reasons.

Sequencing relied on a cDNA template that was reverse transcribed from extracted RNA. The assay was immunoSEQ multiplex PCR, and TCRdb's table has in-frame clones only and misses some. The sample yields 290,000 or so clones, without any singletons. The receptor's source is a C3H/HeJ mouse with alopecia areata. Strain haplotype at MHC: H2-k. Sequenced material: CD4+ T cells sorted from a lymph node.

CDR3 loop: CTCSGRLAETLYF. CDR3 DNA (partial): TGCACCTGCAGTGGGAGACTGGCAGAA. The chain joins TRBV1 to TRBJ2-3; a possible D gene is TRBD2 (5 bases). Coverage ceases 4 residues before the CDR3 finishes, and the germline J gene fills in the end. The CDR3 extends over 13 amino acids. Germline CDR1 reads NSQYPW; CDR2 reads LRSPGD (reference sequence). With 4 bases removed from V and 3 bases from J, the gap between germline ends came to 8 bases.